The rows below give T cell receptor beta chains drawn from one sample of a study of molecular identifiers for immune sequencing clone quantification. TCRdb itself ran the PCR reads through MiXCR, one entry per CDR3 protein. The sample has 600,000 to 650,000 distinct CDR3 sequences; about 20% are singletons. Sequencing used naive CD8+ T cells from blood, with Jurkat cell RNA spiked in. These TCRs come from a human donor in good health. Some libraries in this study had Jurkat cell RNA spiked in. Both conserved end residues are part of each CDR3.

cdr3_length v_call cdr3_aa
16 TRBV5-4 CASSPGASVLQETQYF
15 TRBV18 CASSPPQELNTEAFF
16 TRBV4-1 CASSPRSGGRTDTQYF
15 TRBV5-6 CASSLGDPTSYEQYF
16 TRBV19 CAIGHPGAYSNQPQHF
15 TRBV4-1 CASSQDPGVGETQYF
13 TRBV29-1 CSVRGQNTGELFF
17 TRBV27 CASSLIGRVLGGTEAFF
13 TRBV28 CASRIVANEKLFF
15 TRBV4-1 CASSHTPVGAYEQYF
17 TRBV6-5 CASSYEEGGGLQETQYF
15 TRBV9 CASSVEGSGQETQYF
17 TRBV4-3 CASSQEVGRAGLGEQYF
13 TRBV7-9 CASSSPPNQPQHF
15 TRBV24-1 CATSDTGLGDQPQHF
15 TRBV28 CASSENQGSSYEQYF
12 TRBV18 CASSPRGDEQCF
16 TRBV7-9 CASSSEGGQPPYGYTF
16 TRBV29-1 CSVELTSGGAAGELFF
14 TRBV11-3 CASSSDTGTYEQCF
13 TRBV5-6 CASSGQAAYGYTF
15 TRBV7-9 CASSLRTGGGSPLHF
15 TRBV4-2 CASSQSSLAENIQYF
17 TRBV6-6 CASSYSPRRGGQETQYF
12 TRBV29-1 CSVRDRGYEQYF
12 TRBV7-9 CASSLVRDEQYF
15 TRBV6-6 CASSFLGGGANVLTF
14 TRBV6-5 CASSQQGPPYEQYF
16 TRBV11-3 CASSFGGTATTGELFF
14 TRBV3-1 CASSPGEAAYEQYF
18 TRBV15 CATIQTSGRAAIPDTQYF
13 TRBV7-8 CASSLWLAGEQYF
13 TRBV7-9 CASSHGGLYGYTF
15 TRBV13 CASSLGTGVYNEQFF
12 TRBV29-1 CSTLRRYNEQFF
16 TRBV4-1 CASSQALGASYNEQFF
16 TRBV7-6 CASSFGAREGTDTQYF
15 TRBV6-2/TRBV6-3 CASSYPDTSPYGYTF
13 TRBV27 CASSDRASSPLHF
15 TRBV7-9 CASRGQPSGANVLTF
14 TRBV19 CASSMRLDYYEQYF